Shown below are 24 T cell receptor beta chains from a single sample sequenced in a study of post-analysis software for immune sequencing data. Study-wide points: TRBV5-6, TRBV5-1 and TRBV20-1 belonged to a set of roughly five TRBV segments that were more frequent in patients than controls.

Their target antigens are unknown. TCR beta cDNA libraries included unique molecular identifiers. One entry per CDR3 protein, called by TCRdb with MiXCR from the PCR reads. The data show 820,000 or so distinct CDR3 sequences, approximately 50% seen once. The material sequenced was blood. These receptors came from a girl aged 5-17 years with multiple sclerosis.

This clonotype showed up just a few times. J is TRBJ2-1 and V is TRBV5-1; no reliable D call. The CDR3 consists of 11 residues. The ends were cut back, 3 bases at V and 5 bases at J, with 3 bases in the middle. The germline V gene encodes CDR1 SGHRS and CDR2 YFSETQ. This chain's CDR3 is CASSYHNEQFF. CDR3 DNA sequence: TGCGCCAGCAGCTACCACAATGAGCAGTTCTTC.

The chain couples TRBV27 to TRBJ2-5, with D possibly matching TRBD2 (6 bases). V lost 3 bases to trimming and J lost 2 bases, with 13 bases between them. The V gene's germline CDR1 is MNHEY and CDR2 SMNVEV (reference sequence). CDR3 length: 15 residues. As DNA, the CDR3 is TGTGCCAGCAGTTTGTCACGGGGGTGGCAAGAGACCCAGTACTTC. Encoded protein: CASSLSRGWQETQYF.

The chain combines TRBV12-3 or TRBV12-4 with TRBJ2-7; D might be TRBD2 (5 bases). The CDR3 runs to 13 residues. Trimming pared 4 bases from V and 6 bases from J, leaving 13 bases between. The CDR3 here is CASSSGLPSEQYF. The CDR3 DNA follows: TGTGCCAGCAGTTCCGGACTCCCGTCCGAGCAGTACTTC.

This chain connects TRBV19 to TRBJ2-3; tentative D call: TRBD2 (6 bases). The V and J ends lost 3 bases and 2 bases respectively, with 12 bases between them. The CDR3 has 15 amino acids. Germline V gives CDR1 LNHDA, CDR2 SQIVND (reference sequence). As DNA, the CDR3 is TGTGCCAGTAGTATGGAGGGCGCGGTCACAGATACGCAGTATTTT. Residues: CASSMEGAVTDTQYF.

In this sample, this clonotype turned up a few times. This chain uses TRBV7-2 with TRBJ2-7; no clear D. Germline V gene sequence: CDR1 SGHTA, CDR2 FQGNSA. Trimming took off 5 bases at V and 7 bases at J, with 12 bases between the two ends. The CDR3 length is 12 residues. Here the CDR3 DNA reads TGTGCCAGCAGCACTTCGTCACGGGAGCAGTACTTC. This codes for CASSTSSREQYF.

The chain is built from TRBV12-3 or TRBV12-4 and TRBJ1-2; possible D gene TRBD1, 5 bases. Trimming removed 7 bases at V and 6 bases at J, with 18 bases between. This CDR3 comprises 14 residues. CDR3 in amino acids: CASTRTATGDGYTF. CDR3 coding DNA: TGTGCCAGCACCCGAACGGCCACGGGGGATGGCTACACCTTC.

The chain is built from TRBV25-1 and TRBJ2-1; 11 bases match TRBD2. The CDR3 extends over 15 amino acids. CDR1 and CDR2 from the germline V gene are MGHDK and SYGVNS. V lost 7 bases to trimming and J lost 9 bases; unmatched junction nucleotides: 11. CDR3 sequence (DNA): TGTGCCAGCACAACTTTAGCGGGAGGGACGGGTGAGCAGTTCTTC. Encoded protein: CASTTLAGGTGEQFF.

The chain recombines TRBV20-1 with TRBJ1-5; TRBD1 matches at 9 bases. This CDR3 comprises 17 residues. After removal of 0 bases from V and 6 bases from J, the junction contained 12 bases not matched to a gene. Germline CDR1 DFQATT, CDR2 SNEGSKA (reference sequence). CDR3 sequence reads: CSARDWGDREVSQPQHF. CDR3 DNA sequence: TGCAGTGCTAGAGATTGGGGGGACAGGGAAGTTAGTCAGCCCCAGCATTTT.

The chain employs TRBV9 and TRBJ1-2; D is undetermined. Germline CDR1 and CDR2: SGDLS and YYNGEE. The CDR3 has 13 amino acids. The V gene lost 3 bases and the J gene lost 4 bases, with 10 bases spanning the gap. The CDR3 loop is CASSDRRAYGYTF. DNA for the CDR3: TGTGCCAGCAGCGACCGACGGGCCTATGGCTACACCTTC.

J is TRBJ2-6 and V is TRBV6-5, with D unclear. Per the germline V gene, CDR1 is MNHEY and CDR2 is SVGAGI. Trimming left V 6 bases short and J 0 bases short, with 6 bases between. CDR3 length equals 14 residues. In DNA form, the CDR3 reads TGTGCCAGCAGGACGAGCTCTGGGGCCAACGTCCTGACTTTC. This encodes CASRTSSGANVLTF.

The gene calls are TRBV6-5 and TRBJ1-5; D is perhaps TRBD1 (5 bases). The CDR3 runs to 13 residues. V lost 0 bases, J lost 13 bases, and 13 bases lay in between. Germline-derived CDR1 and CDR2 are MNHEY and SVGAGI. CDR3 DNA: TGTGCCAGCAGTTACTCACGGGGGAAAGGTCAGCATTTT. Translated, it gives CASSYSRGKGQHF.

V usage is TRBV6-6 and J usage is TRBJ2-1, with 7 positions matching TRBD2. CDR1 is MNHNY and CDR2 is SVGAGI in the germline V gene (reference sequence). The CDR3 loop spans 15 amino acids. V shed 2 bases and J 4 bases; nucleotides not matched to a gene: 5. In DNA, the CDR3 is TGTGCCAGCAGTTACGGGGGGGGAACTTACAATGAGCAGTTCTTC. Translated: CASSYGGGTYNEQFF.

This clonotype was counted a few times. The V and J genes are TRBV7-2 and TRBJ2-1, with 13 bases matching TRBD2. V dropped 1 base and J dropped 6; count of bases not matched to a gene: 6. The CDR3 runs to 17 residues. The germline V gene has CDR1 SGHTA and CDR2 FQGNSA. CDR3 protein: CASSLGRRTSGSNEQFF. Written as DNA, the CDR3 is TGTGCCAGCAGCTTAGGTCGGCGGACTAGCGGGAGCAATGAGCAGTTCTTC. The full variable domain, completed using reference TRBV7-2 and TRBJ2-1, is GAGVSQSPSNKVTEKGKDVELRCDPISGHTALYWYRQSLGQGLEFLIYFQGNSAPDKSGLPSDRFSAERTGGSVSTLTIQRTQQEDSAVYLCASSLGRRTSGSNEQFFGPGTRLTVL.

The CDR3 sequence is CATSSSGSSYNEQYF. CDR3 sequence (DNA): TGTGCCACCAGTTCGAGCGGGAGCTCCTACAATGAGCAGTACTTC. V and J are TRBV24-1 and TRBJ2-1; TRBD2 matches at 8 bases. The J call could be wrong; TRBJ2-7 is a better fit for the DNA end. Per germline, CDR1 KGHDR and CDR2 SFDVKD. CDR3 size: 15 residues.

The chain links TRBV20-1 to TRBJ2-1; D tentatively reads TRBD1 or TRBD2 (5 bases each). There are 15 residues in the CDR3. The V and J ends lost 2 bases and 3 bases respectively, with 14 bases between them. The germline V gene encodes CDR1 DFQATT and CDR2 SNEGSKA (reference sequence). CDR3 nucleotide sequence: TGCAGTGCTAGACTGACCGGGACCGGCTACAATGAGCAGTTCTTC. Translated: CSARLTGTGYNEQFF.

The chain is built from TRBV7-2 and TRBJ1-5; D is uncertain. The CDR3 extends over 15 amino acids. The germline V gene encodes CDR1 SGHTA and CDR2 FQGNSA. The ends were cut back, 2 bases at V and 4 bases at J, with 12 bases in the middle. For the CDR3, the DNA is TGTGCCAGCAGCTTACAGGCCCTCCTAAATCAGCCCCAGCATTTT. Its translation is CASSLQALLNQPQHF.

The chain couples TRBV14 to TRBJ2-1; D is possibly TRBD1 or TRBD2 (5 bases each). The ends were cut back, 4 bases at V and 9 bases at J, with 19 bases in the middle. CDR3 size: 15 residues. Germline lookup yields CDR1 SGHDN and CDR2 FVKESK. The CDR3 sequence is CASSPTPQMGTEQFF. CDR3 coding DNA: TGTGCCAGCAGCCCGACGCCTCAAATGGGGACTGAGCAGTTCTTC.

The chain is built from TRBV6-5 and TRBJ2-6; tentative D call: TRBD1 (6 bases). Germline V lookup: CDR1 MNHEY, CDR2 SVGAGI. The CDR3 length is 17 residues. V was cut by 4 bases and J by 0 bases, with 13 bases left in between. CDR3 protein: CASSSQGRASGANVLTF. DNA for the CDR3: TGTGCCAGCAGTTCCCAGGGGCGGGCCTCTGGGGCCAACGTCCTGACTTTC.

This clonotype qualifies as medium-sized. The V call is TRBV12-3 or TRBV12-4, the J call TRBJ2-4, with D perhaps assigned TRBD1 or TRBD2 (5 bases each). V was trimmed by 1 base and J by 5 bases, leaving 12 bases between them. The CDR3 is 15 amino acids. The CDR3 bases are TGTGCCAGCAGTTTAGGCTCCGGGACGGAAAACATTCAGTACTTC. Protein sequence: CASSLGSGTENIQYF.

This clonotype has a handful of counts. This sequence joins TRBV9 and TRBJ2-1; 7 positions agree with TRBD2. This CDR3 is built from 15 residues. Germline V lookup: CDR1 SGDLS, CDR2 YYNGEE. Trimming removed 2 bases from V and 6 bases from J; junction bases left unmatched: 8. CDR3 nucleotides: TGTGCCAGCAGCGTCGGGCGGGAGTTAGTCAATGAGCAGTTCTTC. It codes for CASSVGRELVNEQFF.

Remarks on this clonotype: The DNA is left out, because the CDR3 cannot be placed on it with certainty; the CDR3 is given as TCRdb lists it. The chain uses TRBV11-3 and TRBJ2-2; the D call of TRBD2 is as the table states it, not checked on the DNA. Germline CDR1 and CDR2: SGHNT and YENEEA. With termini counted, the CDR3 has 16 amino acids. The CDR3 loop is CASSFKVGSGTGEPFF.

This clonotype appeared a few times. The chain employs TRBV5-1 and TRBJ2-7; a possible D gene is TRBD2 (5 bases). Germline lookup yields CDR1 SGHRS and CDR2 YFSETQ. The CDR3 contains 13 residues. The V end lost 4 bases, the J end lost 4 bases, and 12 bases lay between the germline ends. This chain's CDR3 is CASSILGLYEQYF. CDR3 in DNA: TGCGCCAGCAGCATCCTCGGACTTTACGAGCAGTACTTC.

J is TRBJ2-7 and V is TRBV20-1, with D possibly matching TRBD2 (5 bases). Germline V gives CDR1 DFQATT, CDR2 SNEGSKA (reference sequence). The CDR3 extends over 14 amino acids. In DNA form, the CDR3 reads TGCAGCGTTAATAGTCTCCGACTACCTTACGAGCAGTACTTC. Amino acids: CSVNSLRLPYEQYF.

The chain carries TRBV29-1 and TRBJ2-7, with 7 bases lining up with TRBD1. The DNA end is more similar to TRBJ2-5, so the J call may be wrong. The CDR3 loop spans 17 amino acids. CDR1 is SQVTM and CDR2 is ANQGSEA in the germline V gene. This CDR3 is CSATIPGTEFFRETQYF. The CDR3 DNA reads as TGCAGCGCAACAATACCCGGGACAGAATTTTTTCGAGAGACCCAGTACTTC.